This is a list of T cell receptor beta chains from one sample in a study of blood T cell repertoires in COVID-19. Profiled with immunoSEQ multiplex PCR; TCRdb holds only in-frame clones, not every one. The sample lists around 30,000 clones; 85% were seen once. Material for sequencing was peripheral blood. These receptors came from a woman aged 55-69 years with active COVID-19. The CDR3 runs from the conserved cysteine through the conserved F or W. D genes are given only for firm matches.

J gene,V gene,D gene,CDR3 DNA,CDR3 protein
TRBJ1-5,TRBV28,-,TGTGCCAGCAGTTTAGGCCCTTTACCCCAGCATTTT,CASSLGPLPQHF
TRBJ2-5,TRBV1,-,TGCACCAGCAGGTGGGTCTGGCGGGGGGGCATTTTATTGGGGACCCAGTACTTC,CTSRWVWRGGILLGTQYF
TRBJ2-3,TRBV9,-,TGTGCCAGCAGCGTAGTTAGTCACACAGATACGCAGTATTTT,CASSVVSHTDTQYF
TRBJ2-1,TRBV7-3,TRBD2,TGTGCCAGCAGCTTAGAACTAGCGCCCTACAATGAGCAGTTCTTC,CASSLELAPYNEQFF
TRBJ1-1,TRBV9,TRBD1,TGTGCCAGCAACCGGGACAGCTTGAACACTGAAGCTTTCTTT,CASNRDSLNTEAFF
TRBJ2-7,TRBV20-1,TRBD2,TGCAGTGCTAGTTGGGTAGCGGGAGTGAACGAGCAGTACTTC,CSASWVAGVNEQYF
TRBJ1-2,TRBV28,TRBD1,TGTGCCAGCTCTTTTCGGGACAGGGGGAATGGCTACACCTTC,CASSFRDRGNGYTF
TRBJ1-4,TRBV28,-,TGTGCCAGCAGTTCGGGGGGGGATGAAAAACTGTTTTTT,CASSSGGDEKLFF
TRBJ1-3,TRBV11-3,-,TGTGCCAGCAGCTTGGGACTCTCTGGAAACACCATATATTTT,CASSLGLSGNTIYF
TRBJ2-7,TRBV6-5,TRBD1,TGTGCCAGCAGCGCCGGGACAGGGGTTTCCGAGCAGTACTTC,CASSAGTGVSEQYF
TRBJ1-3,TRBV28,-,TGTGCCAGCAGTTCCGGGGGGGAAGGAAACACCATATATTTT,CASSSGGEGNTIYF
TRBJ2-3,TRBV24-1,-,TGTGCCACCAGTGATGTAGCGGAGGCCACAGATACGCAGTATTTT,CATSDVAEATDTQYF
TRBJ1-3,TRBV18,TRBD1,TGTGCCAGCTCACAGCGACAGGGGTCATCGTCTGGAAACACCATATATTTT,CASSQRQGSSSGNTIYF
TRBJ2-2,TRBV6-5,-,TGTGCCAGCAATATTAGGAACACCGGGGAGCTGTTTTTT,CASNIRNTGELFF
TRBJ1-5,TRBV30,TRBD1,TGTGCCTGGAGTGTCGGACAGGGACTTTACAATCAGCCCCAGCATTTT,CAWSVGQGLYNQPQHF
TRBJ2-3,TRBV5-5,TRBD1,TGTGCCAGCAGCTTGGGACAGGGGCCCTCACGGCGCGCGGATACGCAGTATTTT,CASSLGQGPSRRADTQYF
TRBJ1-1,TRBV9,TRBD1,TGTGCCAGCAGCGCTACAGGGGGCGCGGTCCGGGCTTTCTTT,CASSATGGAVRAFF